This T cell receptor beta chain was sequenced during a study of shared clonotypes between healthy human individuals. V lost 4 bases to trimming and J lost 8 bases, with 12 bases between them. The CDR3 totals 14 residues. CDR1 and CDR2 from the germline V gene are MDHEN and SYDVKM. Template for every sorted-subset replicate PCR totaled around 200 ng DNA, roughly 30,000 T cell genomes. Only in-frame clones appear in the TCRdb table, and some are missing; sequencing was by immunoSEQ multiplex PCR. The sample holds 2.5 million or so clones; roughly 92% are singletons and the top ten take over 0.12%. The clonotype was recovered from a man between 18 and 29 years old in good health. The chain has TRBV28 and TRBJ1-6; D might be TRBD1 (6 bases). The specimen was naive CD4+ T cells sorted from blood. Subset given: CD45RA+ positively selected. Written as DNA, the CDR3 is TGTGCCAGCAGTTGGGCAGGGGAGTATTCACCCCTCCACTTT. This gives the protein CASSWAGEYSPLHF.